Listed below are T cell receptor beta chains from one sample, sequenced in a study of T-cell memory formation after mild COVID-19. TCRdb re-called the 5' RACE reads through MiXCR, storing one row per CDR3 protein. The sample lists some 450,000 distinct CDR3 sequences, over 15% seen once, with about a fifth in the top ten. Sequencing used PBMCs or a T cell subset sorted from them (not recorded which). All receptors derive from a man younger than 35 who had mild COVID-19 (a few samples of this study predate the infection). Cell type and time point are not known. Each CDR3 is given with its conserved first and last residue. Fields, in order: J gene, clone size, D gene, V gene, CDR3 protein, CDR3 DNA. D genes are given only for firm matches. Not every row has a clone size; where given, it reads once, few, many or a size class.

j_call: TRBJ1-6; clone_size: NA; d_call: TRBD1; v_call: TRBV19; cdr3_aa: CASSMSRDRTDNSPLHF; cdr3_nt: TGTGCCAGTAGTATGTCCCGGGACAGGACGGATAATTCACCCCTCCACTTT
j_call: TRBJ2-7; clone_size: NA; d_call: NA; v_call: TRBV4-3; cdr3_aa: CASSQDGGSEQYF; cdr3_nt: TGCGCCAGCAGCCAAGACGGGGGATCCGAGCAGTACTTC
j_call: TRBJ2-4; clone_size: NA; d_call: NA; v_call: TRBV6-5; cdr3_aa: CASSYSGGAAKNIQYF; cdr3_nt: TGTGCCAGCAGTTACTCCGGGGGCGCTGCCAAAAACATTCAGTACTTC
j_call: TRBJ2-2; clone_size: few; d_call: TRBD1; v_call: TRBV19; cdr3_aa: CASSGGQGPNTGELFF; cdr3_nt: TGTGCCAGTAGTGGGGGACAGGGCCCGAACACCGGGGAGCTGTTTTTT
j_call: TRBJ1-2; clone_size: NA; d_call: NA; v_call: TRBV9; cdr3_aa: CASSVGVARGSEGYTF; cdr3_nt: TGTGCCAGCAGCGTGGGAGTAGCGAGGGGCTCGGAGGGCTACACCTTC
j_call: TRBJ2-3; clone_size: many; d_call: TRBD1; v_call: TRBV6-4; cdr3_aa: CASSYGTGSTDTQYF; cdr3_nt: TGTGCCAGCAGTTACGGGACAGGTTCCACAGATACGCAGTATTTT
j_call: TRBJ2-7; clone_size: NA; d_call: NA; v_call: TRBV6-5; cdr3_aa: CASSYWRGPYEQYF; cdr3_nt: TGTGCCAGCAGTTACTGGAGGGGTCCCTACGAGCAGTACTTC
j_call: TRBJ2-2; clone_size: many; d_call: NA; v_call: TRBV11-2; cdr3_aa: CASSLRGANTGELFF; cdr3_nt: TGTGCCAGCAGCTTAAGGGGGGCGAACACCGGGGAGCTGTTTTTT
j_call: TRBJ2-6; clone_size: NA; d_call: NA; v_call: TRBV23-1; cdr3_aa: CASTERPGHSLSGANVLTF; cdr3_nt: TGCGCCAGCACCGAACGGCCGGGACATTCTCTCTCTGGGGCCAACGTCCTGACTTTC
j_call: TRBJ1-1; clone_size: NA; d_call: TRBD1; v_call: TRBV12-3/TRBV12-4; cdr3_aa: CASSLTGLNTEAFF; cdr3_nt: TGTGCCAGCAGTCTGACAGGGTTGAACACTGAAGCTTTCTTT
j_call: TRBJ2-6; clone_size: few; d_call: TRBD2; v_call: TRBV29-1; cdr3_aa: CSVVGGGFSGANVLTF; cdr3_nt: TGCAGCGTAGTGGGCGGGGGGTTCTCTGGGGCCAACGTCCTGACTTTC
j_call: TRBJ2-7; clone_size: few; d_call: NA; v_call: TRBV3-1; cdr3_aa: CASSQDPQAWGEQYF; cdr3_nt: TGTGCCAGCAGCCAAGATCCCCAGGCTTGGGGAGAGCAGTACTTC
j_call: TRBJ1-2; clone_size: NA; d_call: TRBD1; v_call: TRBV20-1; cdr3_aa: CSASSGQGDGYTF; cdr3_nt: TGCAGTGCTAGTTCCGGACAGGGCGATGGCTACACCTTC
j_call: TRBJ1-1; clone_size: many; d_call: NA; v_call: TRBV4-3; cdr3_aa: CASSQQRNTEAFF; cdr3_nt: TGCGCCAGCAGCCAACAGAGGAACACTGAAGCTTTCTTT
j_call: TRBJ2-5; clone_size: few; d_call: TRBD1; v_call: TRBV10-3; cdr3_aa: CAISPGQGVTETQYF; cdr3_nt: TGTGCCATCAGCCCGGGACAGGGTGTTACAGAGACCCAGTACTTC
j_call: TRBJ2-1; clone_size: NA; d_call: NA; v_call: TRBV10-2; cdr3_aa: CASSALTGPGEQFF; cdr3_nt: TGCGCCAGCAGTGCCCTTACAGGTCCGGGTGAGCAGTTCTTC
j_call: TRBJ2-3; clone_size: NA; d_call: NA; v_call: TRBV7-3; cdr3_aa: CASSQGGRGDTQYF; cdr3_nt: TGTGCCAGCAGCCAGGGGGGGCGGGGAGATACGCAGTATTTT
j_call: TRBJ1-3; clone_size: NA; d_call: TRBD1; v_call: TRBV11-2; cdr3_aa: CASSLDRDRGDTIYF; cdr3_nt: TGTGCCAGCAGCTTAGATCGGGACAGGGGTGACACCATATATTTT
j_call: TRBJ2-5; clone_size: NA; d_call: NA; v_call: TRBV10-3; cdr3_aa: CAISVQGRETQYF; cdr3_nt: TGTGCCATCAGTGTGCAGGGACGAGAGACCCAGTACTTC
j_call: TRBJ2-6; clone_size: NA; d_call: NA; v_call: TRBV7-9; cdr3_aa: CASSQEGEWANVLTF; cdr3_nt: TGTGCCAGCAGCCAGGAGGGGGAGTGGGCCAACGTCCTGACTTTC
j_call: TRBJ2-7; clone_size: NA; d_call: NA; v_call: TRBV4-1; cdr3_aa: CASSQRGSGPYEQYF; cdr3_nt: TGCGCCAGCAGCCAAAGAGGGTCCGGGCCCTACGAGCAGTACTTC
j_call: TRBJ2-7; clone_size: NA; d_call: NA; v_call: TRBV3-1; cdr3_aa: CASSRELLYEQYF; cdr3_nt: TGTGCCAGCAGCCGCGAATTGCTATACGAGCAGTACTTC
j_call: TRBJ2-7; clone_size: NA; d_call: TRBD1; v_call: TRBV7-2; cdr3_aa: CASRQDRGREQYF; cdr3_nt: TGTGCCAGCAGGCAAGACAGGGGGCGCGAGCAGTACTTC
j_call: TRBJ2-5; clone_size: NA; d_call: NA; v_call: TRBV25-1; cdr3_aa: CASSDGLQETQYF; cdr3_nt: TGTGCCAGCAGTGACGGACTCCAAGAGACCCAGTACTTC
j_call: TRBJ2-3; clone_size: few; d_call: TRBD2; v_call: TRBV12-3/TRBV12-4; cdr3_aa: CASLRTGTSGGVTQYF; cdr3_nt: TGTGCCAGCTTGAGGACCGGGACTAGCGGGGGGGTTACGCAGTATTTT
j_call: TRBJ2-4; clone_size: few; d_call: NA; v_call: TRBV20-1; cdr3_aa: CSARDPGRRDIQYF; cdr3_nt: TGCAGTGCTAGAGATCCGGGGAGAAGGGACATTCAGTACTTC
j_call: TRBJ2-1; clone_size: NA; d_call: TRBD2; v_call: TRBV24-1; cdr3_aa: CATSDRGLQEQFF; cdr3_nt: TGTGCCACCAGTGATCGGGGACTACAGGAGCAGTTCTTC
j_call: TRBJ2-3; clone_size: few; d_call: NA; v_call: TRBV7-2; cdr3_aa: CASSLDDGTQYF; cdr3_nt: TGTGCCAGCAGCTTAGACGATGGTACGCAGTATTTT
j_call: TRBJ1-2; clone_size: NA; d_call: TRBD1; v_call: TRBV5-6; cdr3_aa: CASSKNRDRAFYGYTF; cdr3_nt: TGTGCCAGCAGCAAGAACCGGGACAGGGCATTCTATGGCTACACCTTC
j_call: TRBJ1-6; clone_size: few; d_call: NA; v_call: TRBV12-3/TRBV12-4; cdr3_aa: CASSLALAKYSPLHF; cdr3_nt: TGTGCCAGCAGTTTAGCGCTAGCCAAGTATTCACCCCTCCACTTT
j_call: TRBJ1-2; clone_size: NA; d_call: TRBD1; v_call: TRBV4-1; cdr3_aa: CASSLRDSLMSNYGYTF; cdr3_nt: TGCGCCAGCAGCCTTCGGGACAGCCTTATGTCTAACTATGGCTACACCTTC
j_call: TRBJ2-1; clone_size: few; d_call: TRBD2; v_call: TRBV7-2; cdr3_aa: CASSPQRGKNEQFF; cdr3_nt: TGTGCCAGCAGCCCCCAGCGGGGGAAGAATGAGCAGTTCTTC